A selection of T cell receptor beta chains follows, all from one sample in a study of human thymus T cells. Using immunoSEQ multiplex PCR, the repertoire was profiled, and TCRdb retains in-frame clones only, with some absent. The table records some 120,000 clones, more than 90% of them present only once. Sequencing was performed on thymus tissue. Source of these receptors: a boy in the first two years of life with a congenital heart defect but otherwise immunologically healthy. CDR3s include the opening cysteine and the closing phenylalanine or tryptophan. Fields, in order: D gene, V gene, clone size, J gene, CDR3 DNA, CDR3 protein. The D gene is left open where the match is weak. Some rows have no size entry. The others give once, few or many, or a class for an expanded clone.

TRBD1,TRBV28,NA,TRBJ2-5,TGTGCCAGCAGTTCCAGGACAGGGGAGACCCAGTACTTC,CASSSRTGETQYF
NA,TRBV5-6,NA,TRBJ2-7,TGTGCCAGCAGCGCGAGAACAGGATCCCACGAGCAGTACTTC,CASSARTGSHEQYF
NA,TRBV4-3,NA,TRBJ2-5,TGCGCCAGCAGCCAAACCCGAGACGCCAAGCGAACAGAGACCCAGTACTTC,CASSQTRDAKRTETQYF
NA,TRBV5-1,NA,TRBJ2-2,TGCGCCAGCAGTCGGGGGACAAATCCCACCGGGGAGCTGTTTTTT,CASSRGTNPTGELFF
NA,TRBV4-1,once,TRBJ1-1,TGCGCCAGCAGCCAAGATCCGGCAGGGCGGAATGAAGCTTTCTTT,CASSQDPAGRNEAFF
NA,TRBV4-1,NA,TRBJ2-3,TGCGCCAGCAGCCCCAGGGCGTTAAATACGCAGTATTTT,CASSPRALNTQYF
NA,TRBV7-2,NA,TRBJ2-1,TGTGCCAGCAGCTTGACCGGGACTTCAGCCTACAATGAGCAGTTCTTC,CASSLTGTSAYNEQFF
NA,TRBV5-1,NA,TRBJ2-1,TGCGCCAGCAGCGGTTGGCGCCAGGGGGCGGGGGAGCTATACAATGAGCAGTTCTTC,CASSGWRQGAGELYNEQFF
TRBD2,TRBV5-6,NA,TRBJ2-1,TGTGCCAGCAGCTTGGCCCCTAGCGGGGGGGCCAATGAGCAGTTCTTC,CASSLAPSGGANEQFF
NA,TRBV4-1,NA,TRBJ1-6,TGCGCCAGCAGCCAACAAAACTACAGGATTGGGAATTCACCCCTCCACTTT,CASSQQNYRIGNSPLHF
NA,TRBV28,NA,TRBJ2-2,TGTGCCAGCAGTTTATGGCGGGGGCGGGCCGGGGAGCTGTTTTTT,CASSLWRGRAGELFF
NA,TRBV2,NA,TRBJ2-7,TGTGCCAGCAGGGACCCTCCCTACGAGCAGTACTTC,CASRDPPYEQYF
TRBD1,TRBV10-1,once,TRBJ2-2,TGCGCCAGCAGTGAGTCGGGACAGGGGAGAAACACCGGGGAGCTGTTTTTT,CASSESGQGRNTGELFF
NA,TRBV4-3,NA,TRBJ2-7,TGCGCCAGCAGCCAAGCCCCCCGACAGGCCTACGAGCAGTACTTC,CASSQAPRQAYEQYF
NA,TRBV6-1,NA,TRBJ1-6,TGTGCCAGCACGGCAGGGTACAATTCACCCCTCCACTTT,CASTAGYNSPLHF
NA,TRBV20-1,NA,TRBJ1-1,TGCAGTGCATCAGAGAACACTGAAGCTTTCTTT,CSASENTEAFF
NA,TRBV5-6,NA,TRBJ2-7,TGTGCCAGCAGCTTGGCCTGGGTCTCCTACGAGCAGTACTTC,CASSLAWVSYEQYF
NA,TRBV4-1,once,TRBJ2-3,TGCGCCAGCAGCCAAGTTAGGTCAGATACGCAGTATTTT,CASSQVRSDTQYF
NA,TRBV27,NA,TRBJ2-3,TGTGCCAGCAGGGGGGATACGCAGTATTTT,CASRGDTQYF
TRBD1,TRBV19,NA,TRBJ2-5,TGTGCCAGTAGTCCCCGGGGGACAGGACGGCACCCACGTGAGACCCAGTACTTC,CASSPRGTGRHPRETQYF
NA,TRBV19,NA,TRBJ1-6,TGTGCCAGTAGTATAAGAGGGGCCACTTTTAATTCACCCCTCCACTTT,CASSIRGATFNSPLHF
NA,TRBV28,NA,TRBJ1-2,TGTGCCAGCAGTTTAGGGGGGGAGGGCAGAGTTGGCTACACCTTC,CASSLGGEGRVGYTF
TRBD1,TRBV7-9,NA,TRBJ2-5,TGTGCCAGCAGCTTACAGGGGGCCGAGACCCAGTACTTC,CASSLQGAETQYF
NA,TRBV11-3,NA,TRBJ2-1,TGTGCCAGCCAGGGGGGGGGCAATGAGCAGTTCTTC,CASQGGGNEQFF
NA,TRBV7-3,NA,TRBJ1-1,TGTGCCAGCAGTCAACAGGGAAACACTGAAGCTTTCTTT,CASSQQGNTEAFF
TRBD2,TRBV11-2,NA,TRBJ2-5,TGTGCCAGCAGCTTAGATGGTAGCGGGGGGCGAGAGACCCAGTACTTC,CASSLDGSGGRETQYF
TRBD2,TRBV30,NA,TRBJ2-3,TGTGCCTGGAGAGTGGTTAGCGGGGATTCGACAGATACGCAGTATTTT,CAWRVVSGDSTDTQYF
TRBD1,TRBV5-8,NA,TRBJ1-5,TGTGCCAGCAGCTCCCGAATGGACAGGGGTCACAATCAGCCCCAGCATTTT,CASSSRMDRGHNQPQHF
NA,TRBV19,NA,TRBJ2-5,TGTGCCAGTAGTATGTGGTCGGGGGAAGAGACCCAGTACTTC,CASSMWSGEETQYF
TRBD1,TRBV5-6,NA,TRBJ1-1,TGTGCCAGCAGCCAGTGGACAGGGAGACGAACTGAAGCTTTCTTT,CASSQWTGRRTEAFF
TRBD2,TRBV5-6,NA,TRBJ2-5,TGTGCCAGCAGCTCTTCACTAGCGGGGTTCGAACAAGAGACCCAGTACTTC,CASSSSLAGFEQETQYF
NA,TRBV27,once,TRBJ2-6,TGTGCCAGCAGTGCAGGGGCCTCTGGGGCCAACGTCCTGACTTTC,CASSAGASGANVLTF
NA,TRBV2,NA,TRBJ2-7,TGTGCCAGCAGTGAGTGGGGGGGGCGCGAGCAGTACTTC,CASSEWGGREQYF
NA,TRBV7-2,NA,TRBJ2-7,TGTGCCAGCGGACCACAGGGCCCCTACGAGCAGTACTTC,CASGPQGPYEQYF
NA,TRBV9,NA,TRBJ1-6,TGTGCCAGCAGTCCCTCCTATAATTCACCCCTCCACTTT,CASSPSYNSPLHF
TRBD2,TRBV28,NA,TRBJ2-3,TGTGCCAGCAGCACAATAGCGGGGGGGCGTACAGATACGCAGTATTTT,CASSTIAGGRTDTQYF